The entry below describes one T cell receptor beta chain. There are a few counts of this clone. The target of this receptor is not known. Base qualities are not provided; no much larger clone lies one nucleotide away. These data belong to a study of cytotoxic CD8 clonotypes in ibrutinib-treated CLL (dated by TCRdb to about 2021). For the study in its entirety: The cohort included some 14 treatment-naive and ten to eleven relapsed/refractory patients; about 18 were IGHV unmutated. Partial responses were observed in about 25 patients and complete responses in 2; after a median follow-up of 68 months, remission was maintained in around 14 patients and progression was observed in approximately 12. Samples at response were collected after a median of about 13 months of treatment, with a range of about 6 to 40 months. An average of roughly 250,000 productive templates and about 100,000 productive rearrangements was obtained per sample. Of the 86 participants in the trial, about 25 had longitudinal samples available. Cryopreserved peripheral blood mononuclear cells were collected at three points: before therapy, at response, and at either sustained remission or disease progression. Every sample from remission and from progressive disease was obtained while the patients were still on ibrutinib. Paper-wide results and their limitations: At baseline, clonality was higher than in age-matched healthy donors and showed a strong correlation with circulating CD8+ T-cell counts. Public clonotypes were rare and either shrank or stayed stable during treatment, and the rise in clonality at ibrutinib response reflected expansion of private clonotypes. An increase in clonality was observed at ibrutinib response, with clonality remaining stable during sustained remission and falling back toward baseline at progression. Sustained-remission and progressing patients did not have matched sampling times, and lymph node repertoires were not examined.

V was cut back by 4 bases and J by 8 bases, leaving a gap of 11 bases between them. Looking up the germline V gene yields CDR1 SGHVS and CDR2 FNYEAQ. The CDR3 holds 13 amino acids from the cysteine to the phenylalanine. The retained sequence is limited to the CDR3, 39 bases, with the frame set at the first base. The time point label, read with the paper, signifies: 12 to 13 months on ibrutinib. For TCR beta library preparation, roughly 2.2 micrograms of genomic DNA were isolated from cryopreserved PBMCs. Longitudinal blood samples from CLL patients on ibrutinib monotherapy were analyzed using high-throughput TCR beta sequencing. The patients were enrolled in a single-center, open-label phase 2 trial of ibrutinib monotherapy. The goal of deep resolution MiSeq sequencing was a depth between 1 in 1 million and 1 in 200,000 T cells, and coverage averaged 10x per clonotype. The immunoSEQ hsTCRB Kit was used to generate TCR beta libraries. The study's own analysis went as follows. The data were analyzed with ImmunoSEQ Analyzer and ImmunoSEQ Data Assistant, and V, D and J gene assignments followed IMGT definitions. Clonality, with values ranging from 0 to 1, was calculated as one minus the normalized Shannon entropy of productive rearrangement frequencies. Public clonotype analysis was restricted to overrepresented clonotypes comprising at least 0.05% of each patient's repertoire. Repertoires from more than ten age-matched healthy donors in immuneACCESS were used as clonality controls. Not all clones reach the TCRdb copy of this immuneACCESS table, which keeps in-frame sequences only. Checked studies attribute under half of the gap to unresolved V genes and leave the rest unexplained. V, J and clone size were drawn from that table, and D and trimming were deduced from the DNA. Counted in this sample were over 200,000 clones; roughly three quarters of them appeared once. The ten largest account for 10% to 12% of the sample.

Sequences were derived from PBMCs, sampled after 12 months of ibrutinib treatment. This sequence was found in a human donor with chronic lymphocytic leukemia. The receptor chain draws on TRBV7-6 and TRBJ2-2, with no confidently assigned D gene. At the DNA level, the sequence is TGTGCCAGCAGCTCTAAGGCCCCAGGGGAGCTGTTTTTT. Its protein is CASSSKAPGELFF.